These 26 T cell receptor beta chains were all obtained from the same sample, sequenced in a study of blood T cell repertoires in COVID-19. The repertoire was sequenced with immunoSEQ multiplex PCR; TCRdb's copy has only in-frame clones and lacks some. The profile shows under 300,000 clones, 81% of them singletons. The material sequenced was peripheral blood. The receptors stem from a woman aged 60-70 years with active or convalescent COVID-19.

In its sample, this clone was seen many times. V and J are TRBV30 and TRBJ2-3; the D is unclear. V dropped 5 bases and J dropped 6 bases, with 15 bases sitting between them. Germline-derived CDR1 and CDR2 are GTSNPN and SVGIG (reference sequence). The CDR3 totals 13 residues. CDR3 residues: CAWGSMGWDTQYF. The CDR3 DNA reads as TGTGCCTGGGGCTCGATGGGCTGGGATACGCAGTATTTT.

The chain carries TRBV20-1 and TRBJ1-2; D gene ambiguous. CDR1 and CDR2 (germline): DFQATT, SNEGSKA (reference sequence). The CDR3 extends over 11 amino acids. The germline V and J ends were trimmed by 6 bases and 3 bases, with 8 bases remaining between them. The CDR3 region has the DNA TGCAGTGCCGCTCGGGACTATGGCTACACCTTC. Translation: CSAARDYGYTF.

V is TRBV6-2 or TRBV6-3 and J is TRBJ2-7; possibly TRBD1 for D (6 bases). The CDR3 length is 14 residues. Trimming shortened V by 4 bases and J by 2 bases, and 12 bases separated the two germline ends. Germline V gives CDR1 MNHEY, CDR2 SVGEGT. Written as DNA, the CDR3 is TGTGCCAGCAGTTCTCAGGGGAAAACCTACGAGCAGTACTTC. Translating gives CASSSQGKTYEQYF.

This chain connects TRBV6-5 to TRBJ2-1; D possibly corresponds to TRBD1 (8 bases). Trimming left V 2 bases short and J 4 bases short, with 12 bases between. In germline, CDR1 is MNHEY, CDR2 SVGAGI. The CDR3 covers 15 residues. The CDR3 DNA follows: TGTGCCAGCAGTTACCCACAGGGGGGGTACAATGAGCAGTTCTTC. Protein: CASSYPQGGYNEQFF.

The V call is TRBV5-1, the J call TRBJ1-2; D is perhaps TRBD1 (5 bases). V was trimmed by 0 bases and J by 7 bases, leaving 16 bases between them. Germline values: CDR1 SGHRS, CDR2 YFSETQ. The CDR3 runs 15 residues. Here the CDR3 DNA reads TGCGCCAGCAGCTTGGCCAGGGACTCTCGGGGTGGCTACACCTTC. Translation gives CASSLARDSRGGYTF.

V and J are TRBV10-3 and TRBJ1-2; 10 bases match TRBD1. J was trimmed by 7 bases and V by 0 bases; bases with no gene match: 11. This CDR3 has 17 residues. Germline CDR1 reads ENHRY; CDR2 reads SYGVKD. This chain's CDR3 is CAISESVGTGVDGGYTF. The CDR3 nucleotides are TGTGCCATCAGTGAGTCTGTCGGGACAGGGGTGGATGGTGGCTACACCTTC.

The J gene is TRBJ1-6, the V gene TRBV9; 10 nucleotides align to TRBD1. CDR1 SGDLS and CDR2 YYNGEE come from the germline V gene. CDR3 length: 15 amino acids. The ends lost 2 bases at V and 10 bases at J; junction bases unmatched: 6. CDR3 DNA sequence: TGTGCCAGCAGCGTCTCGGACAGGGGGGACTCACCCCTCCACTTT. It codes for CASSVSDRGDSPLHF. The variable domain in full, completed from reference TRBV9 and TRBJ1-6, reads DSGVTQTPKHLITATGQRVTLRCSPRSGDLSVYWYQQSLDQGLQFLIQYYNGEERAKGNILERFSAQQFPDLHSELNLSSLELGDSALYFCASSVSDRGDSPLHFGNGTRLTVT.

The chain employs TRBV4-1 and TRBJ2-3; 7 bases agree with TRBD2. This CDR3 has 16 amino acids. The V gene's germline CDR1 is MGHRA and CDR2 YSYEKL. Trimming took 1 base from V and 4 from J; bases not matched to a gene: 8. The CDR3 spells CASSQVGLVLSDTQYF. CDR3 nucleotide sequence: TGCGCCAGCAGCCAAGTAGGACTAGTATTATCAGATACGCAGTATTTT.

The chain carries TRBV5-1 and TRBJ2-1, with 8 bases that match TRBD1. The CDR3 is made up of 15 amino acids. The germline V gene has CDR1 SGHRS and CDR2 YFSETQ. J was trimmed by 2 bases and V by 4 bases; bases with no gene match: 5. The CDR3: CASSTQGATYNEQFF. CDR3 DNA sequence: TGCGCCAGCAGCACCCAGGGGGCGACCTACAATGAGCAGTTCTTC. The full variable domain, rest sourced from reference TRBV5-1 and TRBJ2-1, is KAGVTQTPRYLIKTRGQQVTLSCSPISGHRSVSWYQQTPGQGLQFLFEYFSETQRNKGNFPGRFSGRQFSNSRSEMNVSTLELGDSALYLCASSTQGATYNEQFFGPGTRLTVL.

The chain carries TRBV30 and TRBJ1-5, with 7 positions matching TRBD1. The CDR3 totals 15 residues. V shed 5 bases, J shed 0 bases, and the junction held 7 bases outside the gene matches. The germline V gene has CDR1 GTSNPN and CDR2 SVGIG (reference sequence). CDR3 sequence reads: CAWDRAKNSNQPQHF. For the CDR3, the DNA is TGTGCCTGGGACAGGGCGAAGAATAGCAATCAGCCCCAGCATTTT.

The chain uses TRBV18 and TRBJ2-1; 10 bases line up with TRBD2. Germline CDR1 KGHSH, CDR2 LQKENI. Germline trimming cut 2 bases from V and 6 bases from J; bases unmatched to any gene: 4. This CDR3 contains 15 residues. The CDR3, as DNA: TGTGCCAGCTCACCAGGCCTAGCGGGGGCCAATGAGCAGTTCTTC. Protein: CASSPGLAGANEQFF.

The V gene is TRBV24-1, the J gene TRBJ1-1; the D is unclear. Per the germline V gene, CDR1 is KGHDR and CDR2 is SFDVKD. The CDR3 is 19 amino acids. V was trimmed by 5 bases and J by 3 bases, leaving 27 bases between them. This chain's CDR3 is CATSVLFSGGWLVDTEAFF. In DNA form, the CDR3 reads TGTGCCACCAGTGTCCTATTCTCGGGTGGGTGGTTGGTCGACACTGAAGCTTTCTTT.

The rearrangement joins TRBV5-1 to TRBJ2-3; TRBD1 agrees at 8 bases. The V gene's germline CDR1 is SGHRS and CDR2 YFSETQ. The CDR3 length is 14 residues. V was clipped by 7 bases and J by 3 bases; unmatched bases: 7. The chain's CDR3 is CASAQTGGTDTQYF. CDR3 DNA: TGCGCCAGCGCGCAAACAGGGGGAACAGATACGCAGTATTTT.

The chain couples TRBV10-3 to TRBJ2-7; TRBD2 matches 11 bases. Germline V gives CDR1 ENHRY, CDR2 SYGVKD. With 6 bases clipped from V and 5 bases from J, the junction kept 9 bases outside the gene matches. This CDR3 contains 15 residues. The CDR3 nucleotides read TGTGCCATCAGCGAAAATAGCGGGGGGGCCCACGAGCAGTACTTC. Its protein product is CAISENSGGAHEQYF.

The rearrangement uses TRBV27 and TRBJ1-2; 10 nucleotides align to TRBD1. Germline trimming cut 6 bases from V and 9 bases from J; bases unmatched to any gene: 10. The CDR3 is 14 residues long. Germline V lookup: CDR1 MNHEY, CDR2 SMNVEV (reference sequence). In nucleotides, the CDR3 is TGTGCCAGCAGGAAACCGGGACAGGGGATTAGCTACACCTTC. Amino acid sequence: CASRKPGQGISYTF.

This clone was counted once. The CDR3, as DNA: TGTGCCAGCAGTCCCCGTGGGGGCGGGAACTATGGCTACACCTTC. It codes for CASSPRGGGNYGYTF. This rearrangement joins TRBV27 to TRBJ1-2, with D possibly matching TRBD1 (6 bases). Trimming shortened V by 5 bases and J by 2 bases, and 15 bases separated the two germline ends. Germline V gene sequence: CDR1 MNHEY, CDR2 SMNVEV (reference sequence). This CDR3 contains 15 residues.

The chain couples TRBV9 to TRBJ2-5, with 11 bases that match TRBD2. V shed 3 bases and J 5 bases; nucleotides not matched to a gene: 9. The CDR3 spans 16 residues. Germline loops: CDR1 SGDLS, CDR2 YYNGEE. The CDR3 sequence is CASSAFSGGARETQYF. DNA for the CDR3: TGTGCCAGCAGCGCTTTTAGCGGGGGGGCCCGGGAGACCCAGTACTTC.

This clone was observed a handful of times. This chain connects TRBV15 to TRBJ2-3; 8 positions agree with TRBD2. This CDR3 is 14 amino acids long. V was pared by 7 bases and J by 2 bases, with 5 bases of the junction left unmatched. Germline assignment: CDR1 LNHNV and CDR2 YYDKDF (reference sequence). Here the CDR3 reads CATTAGAVTDTQYF. CDR3 nucleotides: TGTGCCACCACAGCGGGGGCTGTCACAGATACGCAGTATTTT.

The V and J genes are TRBV3-1 (or the pseudogene TRBV3-2) and TRBJ1-2; D ambiguous. Per the germline V gene, CDR1 is LGHDT and CDR2 is YNNKEL (reference sequence). CDR3 length equals 15 residues. Trimming stripped 1 base from V and 4 bases from J, with 13 bases between. CDR3 loop: CASSQGETSFYGYTF. The CDR3 DNA is TGTGCCAGCAGCCAAGGAGAGACAAGCTTCTATGGCTACACCTTC.

This chain links TRBV5-1 with TRBJ1-2; no definite D call. The CDR3 is 14 amino acids. The germline V gene has CDR1 SGHRS and CDR2 YFSETQ. Trimming took 3 bases from V and 3 from J, leaving 12 bases between them. CDR3 residues: CASSYGARDYGYTF. CDR3 nucleotide sequence: TGCGCCAGCAGCTACGGAGCGAGGGACTATGGCTACACCTTC.

This sequence joins TRBV19 and TRBJ2-2; 9 bases agree with TRBD1. Germline values: CDR1 LNHDA, CDR2 SQIVND (reference sequence). With 6 bases clipped from V and 7 bases from J, the junction kept 18 bases outside the gene matches. The CDR3 totals 18 residues. The CDR3 DNA follows: TGTGCCAGTAGGTTAACCGCCGGGACAGGGAAGGTACGCGGGGAGCTGTTTTTT. This encodes CASRLTAGTGKVRGELFF.

V and J are TRBV9 and TRBJ2-3, with 11 nucleotides matching TRBD2. This CDR3 spans 16 amino acids. Unmatched junction bases numbered 5, after V lost 5 bases and J lost 0 bases. CDR1 SGDLS and CDR2 YYNGEE come from the germline V gene. The CDR3 region is CASSLLAGGSTDTQYF. As DNA, the CDR3 is TGTGCCAGCAGTCTCCTAGCGGGGGGAAGCACAGATACGCAGTATTTT. Combining the CDR3 with reference TRBV9 and TRBJ2-3 gives the whole variable domain DSGVTQTPKHLITATGQRVTLRCSPRSGDLSVYWYQQSLDQGLQFLIQYYNGEERAKGNILERFSAQQFPDLHSELNLSSLELGDSALYFCASSLLAGGSTDTQYFGPGTRLTVL.

V gene TRBV4-3 combines with J gene TRBJ1-3, with 7 positions matching TRBD1. Germline V gene data show CDR1 as LGHNA and CDR2 as YSLEER. The CDR3 sequence is 18 residues long. With 0 bases clipped from V and 4 bases from J, the junction kept 12 bases outside the gene matches. The CDR3 loop reads CASSQDLARTGLGNTIYF. The CDR3 DNA sequence: TGCGCCAGCAGCCAAGATCTCGCCAGGACAGGATTAGGAAACACCATATATTTT.

The CDR3 DNA is TGTGCCAGCAGTTACGTACAGGGGGCGGCCTACGAGCAGTACTTC. Translating gives CASSYVQGAAYEQYF. The chain is built from TRBV6-5 and TRBJ2-7, with TRBD1 matching 9 bases. The junction had 4 bases not matched to a gene; V was cut back by 2 bases and J by 2 bases. This CDR3 is built from 15 residues. Germline V gene lookup returns CDR1 MNHEY and CDR2 SVGAGI.

The chain combines TRBV9 with TRBJ1-2; D is unclear. The V end was cut by 0 bases, the J end by 4 bases, with 13 bases between. Germline CDR1 and CDR2: SGDLS and YYNGEE. CDR3 length: 15 residues. The CDR3 is CASSVGREGFYGYTF. The CDR3 DNA reads as TGTGCCAGCAGCGTAGGACGGGAGGGATTCTATGGCTACACCTTC.

The gene calls are TRBV7-2 and TRBJ2-5; possible D gene TRBD2, 7 bases. There are 15 residues in the CDR3. The V and J ends lost 2 bases and 5 bases respectively, with 15 bases between them. CDR1 and CDR2 (germline): SGHTA, FQGNSA. This CDR3 reads CASSLQTGGGETQYF. The CDR3 DNA follows: TGTGCCAGCAGCTTACAGACGGGGGGCGGGGAGACCCAGTACTTC.